This record looks at one TCR beta chain sequence and its context. The clone's antigen remains unknown. Qualities for individual bases were not recorded, and no much larger clone is one base off. The CDR3 numbers 16 residues from cysteine through phenylalanine. The sequence is cut down to CDR3 DNA, 48 bases in frame from base 1. For CDR1 and CDR2, the germline V gene lists MDHEN and SYDVKM. Trimming costs V 6 bases and J 3 bases, and their ends lie 18 bases apart. Each collaborating institution followed its own protocols to collect whole blood in K2EDTA tubes. For TCRbeta analysis, collaborator samples were shipped as frozen whole blood, as isolated PBMCs, or as DNA extracted from either sample type. TCRbeta CDR3 regions were amplified from genomic DNA using the immunoSEQ Assay, a bias-controlled multiplex PCR. In the original analysis: The number of nucleated cells in each sample was estimated by amplification of reference gene primers within the assay. To quantify the absolute abundance of each unique TCRbeta CDR3 rearrangement, sequence reads were collapsed and filtered. For each sample, productive Simpson clonality was calculated as the square root of Simpson's diversity index across productive rearrangements. TCRdb limited this immuneACCESS table to in-frame rearrangements with V and J called. A share of clones is missing; checked studies link under half to unresolved V genes, and the rest is unexplained. D and trimming were read from the DNA, whereas the V and J calls and clone size are those reported in that table. The sample contains approximately 250,000 clones, approximately 80% of them found a single time. Less than 7.5% of the sample is held by the ten biggest clonotypes.

The data stem from a study of blood T cell repertoires in COVID-19 (TCRdb year 2020). General notes on the study: Collaborator samples came from the United States, Italy and Spain and covered acute and convalescent phases of COVID-19. Subjects who had been exposed to COVID-19, were actively infected with it, or had recovered from it provided the deeply sampled blood TCRbeta repertoires that made up the dataset. A de-identified subject ID, COVID-19 status, age in years and sex were almost always included in the sample metadata. Samples were obtained from the ongoing ImmuneRACE study (first 160 participants) and from approximately 1,200 subjects provided by 6 global collaborators. Where HLA class I and class II types were available, the types were taken from metadata supplied by the sample provider, not from assay-based typing. The prospective study material was composed of cDNA or gDNA derived from T cells, B-cell-depleted T cells, or PBMCs. A freely available public database, intended as a resource for researchers studying the immune response to SARS-CoV-2, is where the repertoires were released.

What the research found in general, with its limitations: The quantity of clinical and demographic metadata differed by source and by participant and was supplied without curation.

The sample consisted of peripheral blood. The clonotype originates from a woman aged 45-59 years with acute or convalescent COVID-19. The chain is assembled from TRBV28 and TRBJ2-1; the D gene is perhaps TRBD2, on 6 matching bases. Read as DNA, the sequence is TGTGCCAGCAGCCCCCCCTATGGGCGGGACTACAATGAGCAGTTCTTC. This is translated as CASSPPYGRDYNEQFF.